The text below deals with one TCR beta chain. Its specificity is not known. The sample originates from a study of PD-1 blockade in classical Hodgkin lymphoma. The ends were cut back, 6 bases at V and 0 bases at J, with 12 bases in the middle. This CDR3 region has 15 residues. The germline CDR1 and CDR2 sequences are ENHRY and SYGVKD. Study-wide results and caveats: Relapsed/refractory patients reportedly had the lowest baseline TCR diversity, below newly diagnosed patients, who were below healthy donors.

Time point described: newly diagnosed, previously untreated cHL patient sample. Profiling relied on immunoSEQ multiplex PCR, and the TCRdb table lists in-frame clones only, not all of them. The sample lists over 60,000 clones, about 93% occurring once. J is TRBJ1-5 and V is TRBV10-3; no clear D gene. The clonotype originates from a human donor with classical Hodgkin lymphoma. Input material: peripheral blood mononuclear cells (PBMCs). DNA for the CDR3: TGTGCCATCAGAAGGGCAGTAGATAGCAATCAGCCCCAGCATTTT. Amino acid sequence: CAIRRAVDSNQPQHF.